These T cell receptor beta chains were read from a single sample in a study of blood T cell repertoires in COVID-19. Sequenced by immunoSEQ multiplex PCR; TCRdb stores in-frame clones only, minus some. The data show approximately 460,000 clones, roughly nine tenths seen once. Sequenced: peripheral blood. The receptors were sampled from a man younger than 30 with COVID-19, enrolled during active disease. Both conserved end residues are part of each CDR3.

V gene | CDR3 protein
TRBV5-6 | CASSLLSLAGGLTNEQYF
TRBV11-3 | CASSHGLEGGTEAFF
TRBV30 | CAWSAVVVRRVEQFF
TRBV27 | CASSFYGETQYF
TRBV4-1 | CASSPTGITGELFF
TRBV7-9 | CASSPPGLAAQEQFF
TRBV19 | CASSIRGAFEKLFF
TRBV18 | CASSPVDGGVHTILFGSYNEQFF
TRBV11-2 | CASSLTPPRQETQYF
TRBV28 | CASSLSLGQGLSYEQYF
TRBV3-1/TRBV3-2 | CASSPGRNTIYF
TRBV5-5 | CASSLGPWQPPKTDTQYF
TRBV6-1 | CASSERGGSYYYEQYF
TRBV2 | CASSRFIQGGDSPLHF
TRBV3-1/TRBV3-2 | CASSTTFMNTEAFF
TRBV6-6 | CASSFTDAVGYTF
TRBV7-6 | CASSLGDRGLGPLHF
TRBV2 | CASRAGTGNSPLHF
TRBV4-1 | CASSQVAQTRYEQYF
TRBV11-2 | CASSLGRDRESDTQYF
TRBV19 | CASTILAGATGELFF
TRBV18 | CASSPGASGAYNEQFF
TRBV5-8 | CASSLEDRSGTEAFF